These T cell receptor beta chains were read from a single sample in a study of cytomegalovirus exposure and HLA in healthy donors. TCRdb's table, derived via immunoSEQ multiplex PCR, lists solely in-frame clones and lacks some. This table holds about 180,000 clones, 85% found once. The specimen sequenced was PBMCs. The receptors come from a boy aged 2 to 10 in good health and CMV-seronegative. The CDR3 runs from the conserved cysteine through the conserved F or W. The D gene is left open where the match is weak. The listing skips clone size in some rows; elsewhere it reads once, few, many or a size class.

>.|.|TRBJ2-7|TRBV25-1
CASSGARAVYEQYF
TGTGCCAGCAGTGGGGCCAGGGCAGTCTACGAGCAGTACTTC
>.|TRBD1|TRBJ1-1|TRBV2
CASLLSGTGVEAFF
TGTGCCAGCCTCCTATCCGGGACAGGGGTCGAAGCTTTCTTT
>.|TRBD2|TRBJ2-1|TRBV7-2
CASSFSGGARNEQFF
TGTGCCAGCAGCTTTAGCGGGGGGGCGAGGAATGAGCAGTTCTTC
>.|TRBD1|TRBJ1-2|TRBV2
CASSPGTGAVGYTF
TGTGCCAGCAGTCCCGGGACAGGGGCGGTTGGCTACACCTTC
>.|.|TRBJ1-1|TRBV19
CASSNPPNPLKSTEAFF
TGTGCCAGTAGTAATCCGCCGAACCCCCTCAAGAGCACTGAAGCTTTCTTT
>once|TRBD1|TRBJ1-6|TRBV19
CASSSGTGGSPLHF
TGTGCCAGTAGTAGTGGGACAGGGGGTTCACCCCTCCACTTT
>.|.|TRBJ1-5|TRBV28
CASSLGGGKGQPQHF
TGTGCCAGCAGTCTCGGCGGGGGGAAGGGCCAGCCCCAGCATTTT
>.|TRBD2|TRBJ2-1|TRBV7-3
CASSLAGGQYEQFF
TGTGCCAGCAGCTTAGCGGGAGGGCAGTATGAGCAGTTCTTC
>.|TRBD1|TRBJ2-5|TRBV18
CASSPRQGETQYF
TGTGCCAGCTCACCTCGACAGGGGGAAACCCAGTACTTC
>.|.|TRBJ2-1|TRBV27
CASSLGLEGNEQFF
TGTGCCAGCAGTTTAGGTCTGGAGGGCAATGAGCAGTTCTTC
>.|TRBD1|TRBJ1-6|TRBV6-5
CASSYFAGGTDSPLHF
TGTGCCAGCAGTTACTTCGCAGGGGGTACGGATTCACCCCTCCACTTT
>.|TRBD1|TRBJ1-1|TRBV5-4
CASSLGTARKGDTEAFF
TGTGCCAGCAGCTTAGGGACAGCCCGAAAAGGAGACACTGAAGCTTTCTTT
>few|.|TRBJ1-5|TRBV9
CASSANQPQHF
TGTGCCAGCAGCGCGAATCAGCCCCAGCATTTT